This T cell receptor beta chain was recorded in a study of blood T cell repertoires in COVID-19. Study as a whole: Sample material is recorded as cDNA or gDNA derived from T cells, B-cell-depleted T cells, or PBMCs.

In the authors' methods: Amplified reference gene primers provided the basis for estimating nucleated cell counts. Profiling relied on immunoSEQ multiplex PCR, and the TCRdb table lists in-frame clones only, not all of them. V and J calls and clone size are given by that table; D and trimming were obtained from the DNA. The table shows roughly 77,000 clones, with around four fifths occurring only once. Germline V gene sequence: CDR1 SQVTM, CDR2 ANQGSEA. CDR3 size: 13 residues. Trimming stripped 8 bases from V and 0 bases from J, with 13 bases between. The sequence was obtained from a human donor in a cohort sampled during active COVID-19. V gene TRBV29-1 combines with J gene TRBJ2-5; D possibly corresponds to TRBD2 (5 bases). Sequencing input: peripheral blood. The CDR3 coding sequence is TGCAGCTACGGACCCGGGGACCAAGAGACCCAGTACTTC. It encodes CSYGPGDQETQYF.